This T cell receptor (beta chain) was captured in a study of blood T cells in healthy people across ages (dated by TCRdb to the mid-2010s). Notes on the research overall: In model experiments, roughly one uniquely barcoded TCR beta cDNA molecule per two T cells was captured by template switching. Donors were grouped into four age groups: young (average approximately 16 years), middle-aged (39), aged (62) and long-lived (about 89). Donors of different ages were randomly distributed across sequencing lanes to avoid experimental bias. The study measured age-related changes in TCR beta repertoire diversity using deep sequencing normalized with unique cDNA molecular identifiers. Two additional independent replicas of 1 million unique cDNA reads from the same blood draw were analyzed for two donors (one aged 18 to 29 and one aged 80 or older).

The CDR3 goes from the cysteine to the phenylalanine over 15 residues. Just the 45-base CDR3 DNA is kept, in frame starting at base 1. The germline V gene provides CDR1 SGHVS and CDR2 FNYEAQ. To note about this clonotype: Its antigen specificity is not known. One junction end does not reproduce the germline sequence, and a read error may be involved.

On the study overall, not on this receptor specifically: Because donor CMV infection status was unknown, age-related changes in expanded clonotypes were potentially confounded. Estimates of total diversity from one million sequenced T cells were regarded as lower bounds and underestimates. The percentage of naive T cells measured by flow cytometry correlated strongly with observed TCR beta diversity. As age increased, observed TCR beta diversity per million T cells dropped in a roughly linear way, and a significant reduction was already evident by age 40. Conclusive comparison of naive and antigen-experienced compartments was prevented by the profiling of bulk unsorted PBMCs. The long-lived group showed more naive CD4+ T cells, fewer expanded clones and increased TCR diversity than the aged group, suggesting age selection.

Libraries were built with 5' RACE. Sequencing took place on an Illumina HiSeq 2500. A second PCR of roughly 6 to 12 cycles was run with a J-beta primer mix and a sample-barcoded 5' primer. A template-switch 5' adaptor carrying 12 random nucleotides introduced a unique molecular identifier onto each TCR beta cDNA molecule. Each sample yielded at least 2.5 million CDR3-containing paired-end reads. The Mint cDNA synthesis kit, primed by a TRBC-specific oligonucleotide, was used to synthesize first-strand cDNA from all RNA. All cDNA was treated with uracil-DNA glycosylase and then went through a first 18-cycle PCR with the universal primers M1SS and BC2_uni_R. As for how the authors treated the data: For normalization, 1 million high-quality reads, each with a distinct molecular identifier, were randomly selected from each sample. Reads sharing molecular identifiers were discarded rather than binned into consensus sequences. MiTCR, set to a Q25 quality threshold and the strictest error-elimination algorithm, was used for CDR3 identification, clonotype clustering and error correction. A nonparametric unseen species model with Euler transformation was used to estimate lower-bound total TCR beta diversity. The raw public data were reprocessed by TCRdb itself: fastp quality trimming at Q25, MiXCR clonotype calling, in-frame beta chains only. A single entry per CDR3 protein holds the most common genes and DNA from its merged rows. What appears here as the V and J calls and clone size reflects TCRdb's work, not the paper's. Counted in this sample were some 1.6 million distinct CDR3 sequences; about 31% of them appeared once. The ten largest clones add up to roughly 10% of the sample.

Systemically healthy Caucasian individuals from Russia, approximately 39 in total and aged about 6 to 90 years, were included as donors. Each donor gave about 10 milliliters of peripheral blood, drawn into EDTA-treated Vacutainer tubes. Ficoll-Paque density-gradient centrifugation was used to isolate PBMCs, with at least 7 million obtained per sample. Total RNA was extracted from PBMCs with Trizol reagent, with at least 5.5 micrograms obtained per sample. The percentages of naive CD45RAhigh/CD27high T cells were determined by flow cytometry on a PBMC aliquot from every donor. The source material was blood. The clonotype was recovered from a woman between 25 and 40 years old in good health. This chain joins TRBV7-6 to TRBJ2-1; possibly the D gene is TRBD1, per 8 matching bases. The DNA sequence is as follows: TGTGCCAGCAGCTTAACAGGGGGGGCCTACAATGTGCAGTTCTTC. It specifies CASSLTGGAYNVQFF.